These 10 T cell receptor beta chains were all obtained from the same sample, sequenced in a study of early T cells in non-severe SARS-CoV-2 infection. TCRdb passed the 5' RACE reads through MiXCR, listing each CDR3 protein once. The sample includes around 40,000 distinct CDR3 sequences, about 11% seen only once; the top ten take 9.7%. Sequencing input: whole blood. The origin of the receptors is an adult who was a healthcare worker with PCR-confirmed SARS-CoV-2 infection or an uninfected control (not recorded which).

This clonotype was recorded at least ten times. The chain couples TRBV4-3 to TRBJ2-1; D call uncertain. The CDR3 is 15 residues long. V was clipped by 1 base and J by 4 bases, with 11 bases between them. From germline, CDR1 is LGHNA and CDR2 YSLEER. The CDR3 DNA sequence: TGCGCCAGCAGCCAAGTTAGGCTGGAATACAATGAGCAGTTCTTC. As protein: CASSQVRLEYNEQFF.

In its sample, this clonotype was seen a few times. The chain uses TRBV11-3 and TRBJ2-7; D gene uncertain. The length of the CDR3 is 13 residues. Germline V CDR1 and CDR2: SGHNT, YENEEA. With 2 bases removed from V and 3 bases from J, the gap between germline ends came to 8 bases. The CDR3 coding sequence is TGTGCCAGCAGCTTAACAACGGACTACGAGCAGTACTTC. As protein: CASSLTTDYEQYF.

This clonotype appeared many times. J is TRBJ1-2 and V is TRBV12-3 or TRBV12-4; possibly TRBD1 for D (5 bases). Trimming pared 8 bases from V and 4 bases from J, leaving 26 bases between. The CDR3 covers 17 residues. DNA for the CDR3: TGTGCCAGCTCCCCCCGGGGGTCGGCCAAATCTCTCTATGGCTACACCTTC. Protein: CASSPRGSAKSLYGYTF.

This clonotype was observed a few times. The CDR3 reads CASSRTSGEETQYF. For the CDR3, the DNA is TGTGCCAGCAGCCGGACTAGCGGGGAAGAGACCCAGTACTTC. V usage is TRBV3-1 and J usage is TRBJ2-5, with 12 bases lining up with TRBD2. This CDR3 is 14 amino acids long. Looked up from germline, CDR1 is LGHDT and CDR2 is YNNKEL (reference sequence). V lost 4 bases and J lost 3; bases outside the gene matches: 0.

The chain combines TRBV28 with TRBJ1-2; TRBD1 matches at 7 bases. The CDR3 has 13 amino acids. The J segment lost 6 bases and the V segment lost 0 bases, leaving 1 base of the junction unmatched. CDR1 and CDR2 from the germline V gene are MDHEN and SYDVKM. CDR3 protein: CASSLWQGDGYTF. The CDR3 DNA sequence: TGTGCCAGCAGTTTATGGCAGGGGGATGGCTACACCTTC.

As DNA, the CDR3 is TGTGCCAGCAGTCAAACTGCCCAAGGGGGGAAACTGTTTTTT. Amino acids: CASSQTAQGGKLFF. This chain joins TRBV3-1 and TRBJ1-4; TRBD1 is a possible D gene (6 bases). Trimming took off 6 bases at V and 11 bases at J, with 19 bases between the two ends. Germline V lookup: CDR1 LGHDT, CDR2 YNNKEL (reference sequence). CDR3 size: 14 residues.

This clonotype has only a few counts. This chain connects TRBV6-2 or TRBV6-3 to TRBJ1-1; the D gene is possibly TRBD1 (6 bases). V lost 0 bases to trimming and J lost 8 bases, with 10 bases between them. Germline-derived CDR1 and CDR2 are MNHEY and SVGEGT. The CDR3 is 13 amino acids. In DNA form, the CDR3 reads TGTGCCAGCAGTTACTCCGGACAGACAGAAGCTTTCTTT. It is translated as CASSYSGQTEAFF.

This clonotype was counted only a few times. The chain uses TRBV20-1 and TRBJ2-1, with 8 bases identical to TRBD1. The junction had 15 bases not matched to a gene; V was cut back by 1 base and J by 7 bases. The germline CDR1 and CDR2 sequences are DFQATT and SNEGSKA (reference sequence). This CDR3 has 17 residues. CDR3 residues: CSARGAWGQGASNEQFF. DNA of the CDR3: TGCAGTGCTAGAGGTGCCTGGGGGCAGGGGGCAAGTAATGAGCAGTTCTTC.

The table lists this clonotype with a few counts. The chain recombines TRBV6-2 or TRBV6-3 with TRBJ1-1, with D possibly being TRBD1 (6 bases). Trimming removed 4 bases from V and 10 bases from J, with 19 bases in between. The CDR3 is 14 residues long. Germline V lookup: CDR1 MNHEY, CDR2 SVGEGT. CDR3 protein: CASSSGQRSDIAFF. Written as DNA, the CDR3 is TGTGCCAGCAGTTCTGGACAGCGTTCCGATATAGCTTTCTTT.

Comments on this clonotype: With a much larger clone just one base away, this may be a read error. This chain uses TRBV19 with TRBJ2-7; unclear D gene. Trimming removed 6 bases at V and 5 bases at J, with 5 bases between. The CDR3 covers 10 residues. Germline values: CDR1 LNHDA, CDR2 SQIVND (reference sequence). The CDR3 nucleotides read TGTGCCAGTAGGCTCCACGAGCAGTACTTC. The encoded protein is CASRLHEQYF. Full variable domain (rest looked up from reference TRBV19 and TRBJ2-7): DGGITQSPKYLFRKEGQNVTLSCEQNLNHDAMYWYRQDPGQGLRLIYYSQIVNDFQKGDIAEGYSVSREKKESFPLTVTSAQKNPTAFYLCASRLHEQYFGPGTRLTVT.